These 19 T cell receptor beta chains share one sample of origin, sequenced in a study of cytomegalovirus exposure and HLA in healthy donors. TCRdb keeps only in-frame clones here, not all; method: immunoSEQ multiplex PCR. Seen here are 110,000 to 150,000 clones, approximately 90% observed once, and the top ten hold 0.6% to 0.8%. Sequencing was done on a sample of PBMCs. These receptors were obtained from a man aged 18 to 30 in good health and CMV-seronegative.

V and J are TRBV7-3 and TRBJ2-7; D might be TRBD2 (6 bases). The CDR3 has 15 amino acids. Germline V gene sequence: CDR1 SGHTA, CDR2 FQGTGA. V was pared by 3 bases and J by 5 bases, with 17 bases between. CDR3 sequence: CASSFAGTPHHEQYF. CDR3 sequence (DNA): TGTGCCAGCAGCTTCGCGGGGACTCCGCACCACGAGCAGTACTTC.

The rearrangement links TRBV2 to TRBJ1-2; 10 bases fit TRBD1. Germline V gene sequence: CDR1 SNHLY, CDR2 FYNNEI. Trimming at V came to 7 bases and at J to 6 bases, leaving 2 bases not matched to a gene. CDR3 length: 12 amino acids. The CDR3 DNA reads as TGTGCCAGCATGGACAGGGGGAATGGCTACACCTTC. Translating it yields CASMDRGNGYTF.

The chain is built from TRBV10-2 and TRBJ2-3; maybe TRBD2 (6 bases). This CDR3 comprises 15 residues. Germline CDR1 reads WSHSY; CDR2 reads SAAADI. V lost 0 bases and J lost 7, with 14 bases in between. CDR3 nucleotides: TGCGCCAGCAGTGAGTCCCGGGAGAAGTTGCATACGCAGTATTTT. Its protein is CASSESREKLHTQYF.

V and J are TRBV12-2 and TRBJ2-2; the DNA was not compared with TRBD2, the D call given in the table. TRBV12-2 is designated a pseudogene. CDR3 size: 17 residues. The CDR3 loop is CASRHILAAPNTGELFF. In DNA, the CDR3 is TGTGCAAGTCGCCACATTCTAGCGGCTCCGAACACCGGGGAGCTGTTTTTT.

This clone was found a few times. For the CDR3, the DNA is TGTGCCAGCAGCCTCATCCGGGGGGATCAGCCCCAGCATTTT. Protein: CASSLIRGDQPQHF. The chain couples TRBV7-8 to TRBJ1-5; the D gene is possibly TRBD1 (5 bases). Trimming left V 5 bases short and J 5 bases short, with 13 bases between. Germline V gene sequence: CDR1 SGHVS, CDR2 FQNEAQ. The CDR3 length is 14 residues.

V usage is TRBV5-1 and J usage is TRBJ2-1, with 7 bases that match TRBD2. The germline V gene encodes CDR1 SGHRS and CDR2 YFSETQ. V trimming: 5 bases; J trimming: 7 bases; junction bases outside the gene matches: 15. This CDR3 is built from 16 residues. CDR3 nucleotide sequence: TGCGCCAGCAGTCGTGGTCCTGGACTAGAGGGAAATGAGCAGTTCTTC. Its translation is CASSRGPGLEGNEQFF.

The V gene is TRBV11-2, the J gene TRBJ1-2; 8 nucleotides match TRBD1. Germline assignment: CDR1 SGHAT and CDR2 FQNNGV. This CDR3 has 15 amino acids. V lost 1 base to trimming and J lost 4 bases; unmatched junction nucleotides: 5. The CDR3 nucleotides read TGTGCCAGCAGCTTAGTTGGACAGGGTGCCTATGGCTACACCTTC. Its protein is CASSLVGQGAYGYTF.

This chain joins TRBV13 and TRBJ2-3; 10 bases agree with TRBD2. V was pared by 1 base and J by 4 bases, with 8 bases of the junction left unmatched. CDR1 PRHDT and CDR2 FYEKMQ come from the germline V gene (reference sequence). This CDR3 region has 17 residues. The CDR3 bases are TGTGCCAGCAGCTTAGCGGCTAGCGGGAGTGGGGCAGATACGCAGTATTTT. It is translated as CASSLAASGSGADTQYF.

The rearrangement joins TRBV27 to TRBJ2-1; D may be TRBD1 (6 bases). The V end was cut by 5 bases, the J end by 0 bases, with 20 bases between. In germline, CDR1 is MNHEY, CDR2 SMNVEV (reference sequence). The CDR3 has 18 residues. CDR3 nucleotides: TGTGCCAGCAGTCCAACACTGATAGGGGGAAGCTCCTACAATGAGCAGTTCTTC. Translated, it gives CASSPTLIGGSSYNEQFF.

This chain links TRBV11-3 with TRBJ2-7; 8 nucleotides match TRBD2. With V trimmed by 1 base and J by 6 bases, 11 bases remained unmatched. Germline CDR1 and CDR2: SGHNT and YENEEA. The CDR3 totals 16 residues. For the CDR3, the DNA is TGTGCCAGCAGCTTAGGTGGTAGCGGGAATCTCGGCGAGCAGTACGTC. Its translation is CASSLGGSGNLGEQYV.

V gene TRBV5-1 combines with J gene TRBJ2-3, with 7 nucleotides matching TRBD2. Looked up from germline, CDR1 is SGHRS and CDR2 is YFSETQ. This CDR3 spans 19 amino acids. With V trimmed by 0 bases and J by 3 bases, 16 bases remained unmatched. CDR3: CASSLGGTTGVYGTDTQYF. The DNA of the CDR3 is TGCGCCAGCAGCTTGGGCGGGACTACCGGAGTTTATGGGACAGATACGCAGTATTTT.

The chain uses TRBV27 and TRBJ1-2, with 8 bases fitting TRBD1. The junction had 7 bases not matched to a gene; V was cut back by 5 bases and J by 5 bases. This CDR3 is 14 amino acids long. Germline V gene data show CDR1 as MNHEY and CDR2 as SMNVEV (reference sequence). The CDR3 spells CASSVDRGWYGYTF. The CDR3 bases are TGTGCCAGCAGTGTAGACAGGGGTTGGTATGGCTACACCTTC.

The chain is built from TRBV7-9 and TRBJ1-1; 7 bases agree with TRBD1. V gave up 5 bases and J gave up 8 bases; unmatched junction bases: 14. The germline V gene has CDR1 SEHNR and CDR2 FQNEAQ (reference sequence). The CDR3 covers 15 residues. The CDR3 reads CASSTQGQPLYEAFF. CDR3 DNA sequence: TGTGCCAGCAGCACCCAGGGACAGCCTCTTTACGAAGCTTTCTTT.

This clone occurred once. In DNA, the CDR3 is TGCAGCGTGGATCTTTTGACTACCATGGGCAATGAGCAGTTCTTC. As protein: CSVDLLTTMGNEQFF. The chain carries TRBV29-1 and TRBJ2-1, with D maybe TRBD2 (5 bases). The length of the CDR3 is 15 residues. Trimming stripped 6 bases from V and 6 bases from J, with 21 bases between. CDR1 and CDR2 (germline): SQVTM, ANQGSEA.

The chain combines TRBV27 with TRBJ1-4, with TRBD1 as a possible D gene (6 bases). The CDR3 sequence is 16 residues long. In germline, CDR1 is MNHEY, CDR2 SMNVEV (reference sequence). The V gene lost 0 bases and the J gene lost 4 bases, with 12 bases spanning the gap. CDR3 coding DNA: TGTGCCAGCAGTTTATCAGCCGGGACAAGTAATGAAAAACTGTTTTTT. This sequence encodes CASSLSAGTSNEKLFF.

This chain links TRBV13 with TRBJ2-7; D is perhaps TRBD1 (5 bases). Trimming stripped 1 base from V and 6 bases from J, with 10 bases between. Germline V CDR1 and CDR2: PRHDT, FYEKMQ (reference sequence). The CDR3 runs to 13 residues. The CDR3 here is CASSLAGWAEQYF. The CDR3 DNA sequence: TGTGCCAGCAGCTTAGCAGGGTGGGCCGAGCAGTACTTC. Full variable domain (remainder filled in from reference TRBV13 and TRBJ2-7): AAGVIQSPRHLIKEKRETATLKCYPIPRHDTVYWYQQGPGQDPQFLISFYEKMQSDKGSIPDRFSAQQFSDYHSELNMSSLELGDSALYFCASSLAGWAEQYFGPGTRLTVT.

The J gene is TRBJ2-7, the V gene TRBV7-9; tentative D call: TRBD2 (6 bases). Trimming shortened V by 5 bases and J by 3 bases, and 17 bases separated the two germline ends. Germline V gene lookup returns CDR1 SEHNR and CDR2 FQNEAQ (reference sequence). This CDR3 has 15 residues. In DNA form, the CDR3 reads TGTGCCAGCAGCCCGGGGGATAACAGAGACTACGAGCAGTACGTC. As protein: CASSPGDNRDYEQYV.

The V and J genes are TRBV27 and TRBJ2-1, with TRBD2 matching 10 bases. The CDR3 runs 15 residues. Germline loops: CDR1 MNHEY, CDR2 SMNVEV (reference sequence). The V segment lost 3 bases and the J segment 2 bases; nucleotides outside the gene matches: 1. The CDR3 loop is CASSFSGGPYNEQFF. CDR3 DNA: TGTGCCAGCAGTTTTAGCGGGGGGCCCTACAATGAGCAGTTCTTC.

CDR3: CASSPDRSTDTQYF. The CDR3 nucleotides are TGCGCCAGCAGCCCAGACAGGTCCACAGATACGCAGTATTTT. The rearrangement links TRBV5-1 to TRBJ2-3; possible D gene TRBD1, 6 bases. The germline V gene has CDR1 SGHRS and CDR2 YFSETQ. The CDR3 covers 14 residues. Trimming left V 4 bases short and J 2 bases short, with 11 bases between. The entire variable domain, with the rest obtained from reference TRBV5-1 and TRBJ2-3, is as follows: KAGVTQTPRYLIKTRGQQVTLSCSPISGHRSVSWYQQTPGQGLQFLFEYFSETQRNKGNFPGRFSGRQFSNSRSEMNVSTLELGDSALYLCASSPDRSTDTQYFGPGTRLTVL.